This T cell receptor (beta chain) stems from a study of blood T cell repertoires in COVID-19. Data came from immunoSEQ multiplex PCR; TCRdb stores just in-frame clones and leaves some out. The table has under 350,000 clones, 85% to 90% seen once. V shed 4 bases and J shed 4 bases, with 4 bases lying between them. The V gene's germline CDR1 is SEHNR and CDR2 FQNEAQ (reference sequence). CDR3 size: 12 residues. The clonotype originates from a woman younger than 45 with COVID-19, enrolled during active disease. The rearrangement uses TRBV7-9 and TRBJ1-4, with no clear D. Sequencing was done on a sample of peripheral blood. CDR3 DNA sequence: TGTGCCAGCAGCTCGGTTAATGAAAAACTGTTTTTT. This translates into CASSSVNEKLFF.